The next 2 T cell receptor beta chains were all read from a single sample in a study of T cells in Graves' hyperthyroidism and ophthalmopathy. Amplified TCR beta CDR3 regions came from RNA transcripts. The TCR CDR3 was amplified in a first-round RT-PCR using the HTBI primer set. TCRdb passed the multiplex PCR reads through MiXCR, listing each CDR3 protein once. The data contain approximately 380,000 distinct CDR3 sequences, over 11% of them singletons. Sequencing was performed on blood. The receptors were sampled from a man aged 50-59 years with Graves' ophthalmopathy.

This clonotype was found many times. The chain has TRBV2 and TRBJ2-7; TRBD2 agrees at 10 bases. The CDR3 is 16 amino acids. J gave up 8 bases and V 6 bases, and 16 bases lay outside the gene matches. The germline V gene encodes CDR1 SNHLY and CDR2 FYNNEI. CDR3 in DNA: TGTGCCAGCAGCTTAATCACTAGCGGGGAATTCTTCAAGCAGTACTTC. Its translation: CASSLITSGEFFKQYF.

This clonotype appeared many times. The chain carries TRBV20-1 and TRBJ1-2; D is uncertain. V gave up 3 bases and J gave up 4 bases, with 6 bases separating them. Germline-derived CDR1 and CDR2 are DFQATT and SNEGSKA (reference sequence). This CDR3 has 11 residues. CDR3 loop: CSARRSYGYTF. The CDR3 DNA reads as TGCAGTGCTAGGAGGTCCTATGGCTACACCTTC.